This TCR beta chain was sequenced in a study of T cell clusters in autoimmune cytopenias. Whole-study findings and limits: Active autoimmune hepatitis patients had about 3-fold fewer exclusive TRB clusters than healthy donors. TRB repertoire shifts in secondary cytopenia and chronic lymphocytic leukemia mostly reflected lymphoma, not autoimmunity. Physiological T cell clusters of healthy donors were apparently absent in primary autoimmune cytopenia patients.

Multiplex touch-down PCR amplified TRB using TRB-A and TRB-B pools in one tube. Each CDR3 protein gets one entry in TCRdb, which reprocessed the multiplex PCR reads and gives no DNA. The sample's table shows about 9,500 distinct CDR3 sequences. Each sample's input was roughly 230 ng genomic DNA, 38,000 or so genome equivalents. CDR1 is LGHNA and CDR2 is YSLEER in the germline V gene. The CDR3 contains 16 residues. In regard to this clonotype: Its antigen is undetermined.

The sequence was collected from a human donor with an autoimmune cytopenia or autoimmune hepatitis (not recorded which). Source material: peripheral blood. This chain joins TRBV4-3 and TRBJ1-6; TCRdb proposes TRBD1, but this gene call is untestable without DNA. This CDR3 reads CASSQDQTGDNSPLHF.